Listed here are 6 T cell receptor beta chains from one sample, sequenced in a study of T cell responses to AZD1222 COVID-19 vaccine (dated by TCRdb to the early 2020s). The time point label corresponds to: about 28 days (+/-7) after the second vaccine dose. The receptor library was made with the immunoSEQ multiplex PCR assay. Entries here come from immuneACCESS through TCRdb and include only in-frame sequences with V and J called. Some clones fail to appear in such tables; in the studies checked, an unresolved V gene covers under half of the shortfall, and the cause of the remainder is unknown. The sample has some 130,000 clones on record, approximately 95% of them singletons. The biggest ten clones account for approximately 6.5% of the sample. The sample consisted of peripheral blood, taken 28 days after the second AZD1222 dose. The receptor source for this set is an adult who received the AZD1222 COVID-19 vaccine.

The J gene is TRBJ2-2, the V gene TRBV7-9; 7 positions match TRBD1. CDR3 length: 16 amino acids. J was trimmed by 0 bases and V by 8 bases; bases with no gene match: 9. The germline gives CDR1 SEHNR, CDR2 FQNEAQ (reference sequence). CDR3 sequence reads: CASGKTGTANTGELFF. As DNA, the CDR3 is TGTGCCAGCGGGAAGACCGGGACAGCGAACACCGGGGAGCTGTTTTTT.

The CDR3 nucleotides read TGTGCCAGCAGCCGGGGGGAGGGAGCTTCACCCCTCCACTTT. This sequence encodes CASSRGEGASPLHF. V gene TRBV4-2 combines with J gene TRBJ1-6; a possible D gene is TRBD1 (5 bases). The CDR3 loop spans 14 amino acids. Germline V gene lookup returns CDR1 LGHNA and CDR2 YNFKEQ. Trimming left V 4 bases short and J 9 bases short, with 13 bases between.

The chain joins TRBV2 to TRBJ1-5; TRBD1 is a possible D gene (6 bases). Trimming stripped 3 bases from V and 6 bases from J, with 12 bases between. This CDR3 contains 14 residues. Germline V gene data show CDR1 as SNHLY and CDR2 as FYNNEI. The DNA of the CDR3 is TGTGCCAGCAGTGAGTACAGGGATGGTCAGCCCCAGCATTTT. It yields the protein CASSEYRDGQPQHF.

V and J are TRBV3-1 (or the pseudogene TRBV3-2) and TRBJ1-2, with no clear D. Germline values: CDR1 LGHDT, CDR2 YNNKEL (reference sequence). V shed 0 bases and J shed 8 bases, with 10 bases lying between them. This CDR3 region has 13 residues. The CDR3 DNA is TGTGCCAGCAGCCAAGACCGGACGGGCGGCTACACCTTC. Translating it yields CASSQDRTGGYTF.

The chain couples TRBV4-1 to TRBJ1-2; no clear D. Between the trimmed V and J ends, which lost 1 base and 8 bases, there was a span of 14 bases. Germline V gives CDR1 MGHRA, CDR2 YSYEKL. The CDR3 consists of 14 residues. The DNA for the CDR3 is TGCGCCAGCAGCCAAGGCTTCGGGTTGCGGGGCTACACCTTC. Translating gives CASSQGFGLRGYTF.

The chain joins TRBV2 to TRBJ1-2; 12 bases align to TRBD1. Germline loops: CDR1 SNHLY, CDR2 FYNNEI. The junction had 5 bases not matched to a gene; V was cut back by 9 bases and J by 3 bases. This CDR3 has 14 amino acids. CDR3 amino acids: CASSGTGGHYGYTF. The CDR3 DNA sequence: TGTGCCAGTTCCGGGACAGGGGGCCACTATGGCTACACCTTC.